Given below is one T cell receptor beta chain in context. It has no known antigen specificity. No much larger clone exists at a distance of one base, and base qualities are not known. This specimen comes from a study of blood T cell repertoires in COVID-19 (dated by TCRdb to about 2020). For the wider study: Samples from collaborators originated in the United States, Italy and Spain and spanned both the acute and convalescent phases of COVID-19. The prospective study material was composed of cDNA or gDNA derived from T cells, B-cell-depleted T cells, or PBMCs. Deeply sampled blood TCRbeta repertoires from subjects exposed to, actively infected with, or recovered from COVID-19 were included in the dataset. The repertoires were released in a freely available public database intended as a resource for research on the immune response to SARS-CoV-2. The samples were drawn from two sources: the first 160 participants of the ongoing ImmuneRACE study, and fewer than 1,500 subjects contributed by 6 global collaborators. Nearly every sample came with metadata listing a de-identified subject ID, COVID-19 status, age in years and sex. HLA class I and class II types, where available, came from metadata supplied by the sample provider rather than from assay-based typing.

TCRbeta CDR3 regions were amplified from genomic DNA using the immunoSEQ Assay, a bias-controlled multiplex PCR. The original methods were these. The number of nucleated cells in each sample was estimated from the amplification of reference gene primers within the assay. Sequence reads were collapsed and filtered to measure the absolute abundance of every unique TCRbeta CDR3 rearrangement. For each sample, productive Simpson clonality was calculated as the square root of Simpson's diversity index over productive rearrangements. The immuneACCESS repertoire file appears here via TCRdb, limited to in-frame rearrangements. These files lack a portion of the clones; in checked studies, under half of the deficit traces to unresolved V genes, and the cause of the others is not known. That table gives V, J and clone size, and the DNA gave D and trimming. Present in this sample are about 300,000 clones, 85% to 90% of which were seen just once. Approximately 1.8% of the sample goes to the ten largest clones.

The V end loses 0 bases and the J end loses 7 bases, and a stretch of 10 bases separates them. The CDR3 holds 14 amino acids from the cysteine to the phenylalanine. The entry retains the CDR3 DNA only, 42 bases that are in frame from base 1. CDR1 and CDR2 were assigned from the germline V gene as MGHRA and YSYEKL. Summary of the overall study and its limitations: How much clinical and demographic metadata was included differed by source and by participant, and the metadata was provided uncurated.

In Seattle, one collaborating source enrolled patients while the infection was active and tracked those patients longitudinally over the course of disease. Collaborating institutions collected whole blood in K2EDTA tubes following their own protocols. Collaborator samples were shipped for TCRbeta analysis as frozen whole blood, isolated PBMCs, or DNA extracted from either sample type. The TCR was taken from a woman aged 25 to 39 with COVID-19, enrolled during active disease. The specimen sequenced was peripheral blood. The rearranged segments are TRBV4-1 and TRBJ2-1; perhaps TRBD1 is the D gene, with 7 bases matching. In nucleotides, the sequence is TGCGCCAGCAGCCAAGAGCCAGGGGGGAATGAGCAGTTCTTC. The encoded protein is CASSQEPGGNEQFF.